This T cell receptor beta chain derives from a study of T cell responses to AZD1222 COVID-19 vaccine. Study summary: Second-dose timings of about 4 or about 12 weeks were pooled.

Only in-frame clones appear in the TCRdb table, and some are missing; sequencing was by immunoSEQ multiplex PCR. The sample holds 83,000 or so clones, 86% seen once. Germline assignment: CDR1 ENHRY and CDR2 SYGVKD. The CDR3 totals 17 residues. The V gene lost 0 bases and the J gene lost 4 bases, with 19 bases spanning the gap. Findings of the study overall: It was only after the peak T cell response that any repertoires were sampled. Only a handful of AZD1222 recipients tested seropositive at baseline. Targets within unmutated variant regions were reportedly found for nearly half of spike-specific TCRs.

Regarding this clone: Its target is unknown.

Sequenced material: peripheral blood, taken on day 0 of AZD1222 vaccination. V is TRBV10-3 and J is TRBJ2-7; D may be TRBD1 or TRBD2 (5 bases each). This TCR was sampled from an adult in good health. The CDR3 region is CAISESGTPKVPYEQYF. The DNA of the CDR3 is TGTGCCATCAGTGAGTCCGGGACCCCCAAGGTTCCATACGAGCAGTACTTC.